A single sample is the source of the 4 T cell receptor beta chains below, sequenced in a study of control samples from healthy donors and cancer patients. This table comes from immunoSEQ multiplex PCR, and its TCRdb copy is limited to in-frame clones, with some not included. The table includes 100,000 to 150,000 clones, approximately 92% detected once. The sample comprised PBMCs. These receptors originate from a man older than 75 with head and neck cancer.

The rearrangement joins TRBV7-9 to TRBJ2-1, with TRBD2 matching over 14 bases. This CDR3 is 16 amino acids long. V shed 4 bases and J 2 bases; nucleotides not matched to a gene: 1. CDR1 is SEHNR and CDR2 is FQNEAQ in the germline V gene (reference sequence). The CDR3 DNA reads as TGTGCCAGCAGCTCGGGACTAGCGGGAGCCTACAATGAGCAGTTCTTC. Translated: CASSSGLAGAYNEQFF.

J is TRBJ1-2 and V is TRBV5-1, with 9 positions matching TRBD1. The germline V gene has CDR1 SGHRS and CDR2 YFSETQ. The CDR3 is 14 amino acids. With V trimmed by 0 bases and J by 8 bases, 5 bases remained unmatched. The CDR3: CASSLDRGLNGYTF. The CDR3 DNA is TGCGCCAGCAGCTTGGACAGGGGGCTTAACGGCTACACCTTC.

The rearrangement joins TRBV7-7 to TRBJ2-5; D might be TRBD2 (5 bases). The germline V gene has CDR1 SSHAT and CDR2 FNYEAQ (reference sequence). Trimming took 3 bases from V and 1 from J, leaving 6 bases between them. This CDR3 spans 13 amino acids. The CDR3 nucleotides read TGTGCCAGCAGCTTGGACTTCCAAGAGACCCAGTACTTC. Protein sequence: CASSLDFQETQYF.

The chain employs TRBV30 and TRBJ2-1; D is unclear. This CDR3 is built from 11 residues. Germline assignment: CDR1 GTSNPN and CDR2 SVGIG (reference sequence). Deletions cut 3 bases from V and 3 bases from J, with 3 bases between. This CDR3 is CAWSYYNEQFF. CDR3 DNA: TGTGCCTGGAGCTACTACAATGAGCAGTTCTTC.